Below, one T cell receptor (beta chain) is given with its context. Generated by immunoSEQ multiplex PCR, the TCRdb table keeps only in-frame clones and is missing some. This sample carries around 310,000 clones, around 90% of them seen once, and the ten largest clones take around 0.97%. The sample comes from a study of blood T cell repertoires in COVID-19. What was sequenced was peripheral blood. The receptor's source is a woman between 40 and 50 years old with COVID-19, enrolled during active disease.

The CDR3 DNA is TGTGCCAGCAGCCCACACACGGTTGGCGGGGGTACCTACGAGCAGTACTTC. Translation gives CASSPHTVGGGTYEQYF. The rearrangement uses TRBV3-1 (or the pseudogene TRBV3-2) and TRBJ2-7, with 7 bases lining up with TRBD2. The germline V gene encodes CDR1 LGHDT and CDR2 YNNKEL (reference sequence). The CDR3 extends over 17 amino acids. The trim removed 4 bases at V and 2 bases at J, leaving 14 bases unmatched.